The 30 T cell receptor beta chains below come from one sample, sequenced in a study of T cell changes during pregnancy in multiple sclerosis. Assay used: immunoSEQ multiplex PCR; TCRdb lists only in-frame clones, some missing. The repertoire consists of 56,000 or so clones, with around 94% occurring once and the leading ten covering just over 0.65%. Source: CD4+ T cells from peripheral blood mononuclear cells, taken in the third trimester of pregnancy. The receptors here all came from a female donor with multiple sclerosis, enrolled in a pregnancy study.

This clone was counted between two and nine times. The chain joins TRBV29-1 to TRBJ2-7; TRBD2 matches at 11 bases. CDR3 length: 14 residues. V was pared by 4 bases and J by 0 bases, with 2 bases of the junction left unmatched. CDR1 is SQVTM and CDR2 is ANQGSEA in the germline V gene. This CDR3 reads CSVGTSGFSYEQYF. CDR3 coding DNA: TGCAGCGTTGGGACTAGCGGGTTCTCCTACGAGCAGTACTTC.

The chain joins TRBV30 to TRBJ2-2; the D is unclear. V dropped 4 bases and J dropped 4 bases, with 16 bases sitting between them. The length of the CDR3 is 15 residues. CDR1 GTSNPN and CDR2 SVGIG come from the germline V gene (reference sequence). Written as DNA, the CDR3 is TGTGCCTGGAAGGTCTGGAACAGCCCCACCGGGGAGCTGTTTTTT. It encodes CAWKVWNSPTGELFF.

V usage is TRBV2 and J usage is TRBJ1-1, with 10 bases matching TRBD1. This CDR3 comprises 12 residues. The trim removed 6 bases at V and 11 bases at J, leaving 6 bases unmatched. CDR1 and CDR2 from the germline V gene are SNHLY and FYNNEI. The CDR3 spells CASSPTGGDAFF. The CDR3 DNA follows: TGTGCCAGCAGCCCGACAGGGGGCGACGCTTTCTTT.

The chain combines TRBV10-3 with TRBJ2-1; 7 bases are shared with TRBD1. V dropped 4 bases and J dropped 9; count of bases not matched to a gene: 9. The germline CDR1 and CDR2 sequences are ENHRY and SYGVKD. CDR3 length: 14 residues. The CDR3 reads CAISVGTAAIEQFF. Written as DNA, the CDR3 is TGTGCCATCAGTGTGGGGACAGCGGCCATTGAGCAGTTCTTC.

This CDR3 is CASSLETGSGNTIYF. DNA for the CDR3: TGTGCCAGCAGTTTGGAGACAGGGTCTGGAAACACCATATATTTT. The rearrangement links TRBV28 to TRBJ1-3; TRBD1 aligns across 7 bases. After removal of 3 bases from V and 1 base from J, the junction contained 3 bases not matched to a gene. Germline CDR1 and CDR2: MDHEN and SYDVKM. The CDR3 extends over 15 amino acids. Complete variable domain (other parts from reference TRBV28 and TRBJ1-3): DVKVTQSSRYLVKRTGEKVFLECVQDMDHENMFWYRQDPGLGLRLIYFSYDVKMKEKGDIPEGYSVSREKKERFSLILESASTNQTSMYLCASSLETGSGNTIYFGEGSWLTVV.

CDR3 sequence: CASSYAGGDYEQYF. The CDR3 region has the DNA TGTGCCAGCAGTTACGCGGGGGGGGACTACGAGCAGTACTTC. The rearrangement uses TRBV6-5 and TRBJ2-7; 9 nucleotides align to TRBD2. Germline CDR1 reads MNHEY; CDR2 reads SVGAGI. The J segment lost 3 bases and the V segment lost 2 bases, leaving 2 bases of the junction unmatched. The CDR3 has 14 residues.

The CDR3 region has the DNA TGTGCCAGCAGCGCCGGGGGGACTAGTCGTTACGAGCAGTACTTC. This translates into CASSAGGTSRYEQYF. The chain couples TRBV6-5 to TRBJ2-7; 8 bases align to TRBD2. Germline V gene data show CDR1 as MNHEY and CDR2 as SVGAGI. This CDR3 is 15 amino acids long. The V gene end was trimmed by 6 bases and the J gene end by 4 bases; junction bases not matched to a gene: 11.

The V call is TRBV10-1, the J call TRBJ1-1, with D unresolved. Germline-derived CDR1 and CDR2 are WNHNN and SYGVQD (reference sequence). CDR3 length: 10 residues. CDR3 sequence: CWVGAGEAFF. For the CDR3, the DNA is TGCTGGGTGGGCGCGGGTGAAGCTTTCTTT.

V is TRBV4-3 and J is TRBJ2-7; a weak D match, TRBD1 (5 bases). Germline V lookup: CDR1 LGHNA, CDR2 YSLEER. Trimming left V 0 bases short and J 4 bases short, with 10 bases between. This CDR3 is 14 amino acids long. The CDR3 DNA is TGCGCCAGCAGCCAAGAGCAGGGTCCGTACGAGCAGTACTTC. Its translation is CASSQEQGPYEQYF.

This clone was seen a handful of times. Other nucleotide sequences in the sample specify the same CDR3. The chain combines TRBV6-1 with TRBJ2-3; no clear D gene. With 6 bases removed from V and 4 bases from J, the gap between germline ends came to 5 bases. CDR3 size: 11 residues. Germline loops: CDR1 MNHNS, CDR2 SASEGT. The DNA of the CDR3 is TGTGCCAGCAGATTAGCAGATACGCAGTATTTT. Encoded protein: CASRLADTQYF.

The chain combines TRBV7-8 with TRBJ2-3, with D possibly being TRBD2 (5 bases). Germline CDR1 is SGHVS and CDR2 is FQNEAQ. Between the trimmed V and J ends, which lost 2 bases and 1 base, there was a span of 13 bases. This CDR3 region has 16 residues. This chain's CDR3 is CASSLQSSKGTDTQYF. As DNA, the CDR3 is TGTGCCAGCAGCTTACAGTCTAGCAAGGGCACAGATACGCAGTATTTT.

This chain connects TRBV18 to TRBJ2-1, with D maybe TRBD1 (5 bases). The CDR3 consists of 17 residues. Germline CDR1 and CDR2: KGHSH and LQKENI. V was pared by 3 bases and J by 2 bases, with 17 bases between. CDR3 loop: CASSPRDTGITYNEQFF. In nucleotides, the CDR3 is TGTGCCAGCTCACCTCGAGATACAGGTATCACCTACAATGAGCAGTTCTTC.

V is TRBV6-6 and J is TRBJ2-7, with 8 nucleotides matching TRBD1. CDR1 and CDR2 (germline): MNHNY, SVGAGI (reference sequence). The CDR3 loop spans 12 amino acids. The DNA of the CDR3 is TGTGCCAGCGGTATCCGGGACAGGCGGATCGGGGTC. It codes for CASGIRDRRIGV.

The chain uses TRBV9 and TRBJ2-3; D is possibly TRBD2 (6 bases). Trimming left V 5 bases short and J 1 base short, with 17 bases between. The CDR3 runs to 16 residues. The germline gives CDR1 SGDLS, CDR2 YYNGEE. Written as DNA, the CDR3 is TGTGCCAGCAGTCCCGGGGATGCGGGGCGCACAGATACGCAGTATTTT. Its protein product is CASSPGDAGRTDTQYF.

The rearrangement joins TRBV29-1 to TRBJ2-5; D possibly corresponds to TRBD1 (5 bases). The V end was cut by 4 bases, the J end by 2 bases, with 14 bases between. The CDR3 consists of 14 residues. Germline CDR1 reads SQVTM; CDR2 reads ANQGSEA. The CDR3 nucleotides read TGCAGCGTTGGCAGACAGACCCCTCAAGAGACCCAGTACTTC. Protein sequence: CSVGRQTPQETQYF.

The rearrangement uses TRBV10-3 and TRBJ1-1; no definite D call. This CDR3 region has 13 residues. Trimming left V 6 bases short and J 7 bases short, with 15 bases between. CDR1 and CDR2 (germline): ENHRY, SYGVKD. The CDR3 nucleotides are TGTGCCATCAGGCGGGGTCAAGCTGATGAAGCTTTCTTT. Its protein is CAIRRGQADEAFF.

The chain links TRBV19 to TRBJ2-3; 9 nucleotides align to TRBD2. J gave up 2 bases and V 3 bases, and 6 bases lay outside the gene matches. Germline V gene sequence: CDR1 LNHDA, CDR2 SQIVND (reference sequence). This CDR3 contains 16 residues. The CDR3 spells CASSIFLAGHTDTQYF. As DNA, the CDR3 is TGTGCCAGTAGTATTTTCCTAGCGGGACACACAGATACGCAGTATTTT.

The J gene is TRBJ2-7, the V gene TRBV5-1; 10 nucleotides line up with TRBD2. Germline V gene lookup returns CDR1 SGHRS and CDR2 YFSETQ. The CDR3 sequence is 14 residues long. The V gene end was trimmed by 4 bases and the J gene end by 3 bases; junction bases not matched to a gene: 4. CDR3 region: CASSRTSGNYEQYF. CDR3 bases: TGCGCCAGCAGCCGGACTAGCGGCAACTACGAGCAGTACTTC.

The rearrangement links TRBV5-1 to TRBJ2-1; 13 bases are a match to TRBD2. The ends lost 0 bases at V and 0 bases at J; junction bases unmatched: 3. CDR3 length: 18 residues. CDR1 SGHRS and CDR2 YFSETQ come from the germline V gene. CDR3 amino acids: CASSLVGTSGISYNEQFF. The CDR3 DNA reads as TGCGCCAGCAGCTTGGTGGGGACTAGCGGGATCTCCTACAATGAGCAGTTCTTC.

This rearrangement joins TRBV2 to TRBJ2-2; D is unclear. CDR3 length: 12 amino acids. Per germline, CDR1 SNHLY and CDR2 FYNNEI. Trimming stripped 3 bases from V and 6 bases from J, with 5 bases between. CDR3 in DNA: TGTGCCAGCAGTGATTCGGCCGGGGAGCTGTTTTTT. Translation: CASSDSAGELFF.

The rearrangement links TRBV5-1 to TRBJ2-3, with 10 bases matching TRBD1. The CDR3 is 15 amino acids. V dropped 4 bases and J dropped 6; count of bases not matched to a gene: 8. Per the germline V gene, CDR1 is SGHRS and CDR2 is YFSETQ. The CDR3 sequence is CASSPDRGIPDTQYF. CDR3 sequence (DNA): TGCGCCAGCAGCCCGGACAGGGGGATCCCGGATACGCAGTATTTT.

The chain couples TRBV14 to TRBJ2-3; TRBD2 aligns across 7 bases. This CDR3 has 15 amino acids. The junction had 4 bases not matched to a gene; V was cut back by 2 bases and J by 2 bases. CDR1 and CDR2 (germline): SGHDN, FVKESK. CDR3 sequence (DNA): TGTGCCAGCAGCCAACTTAGCGGGCCCACAGATACGCAGTATTTT. Amino acids: CASSQLSGPTDTQYF.

The rearrangement uses TRBV21-1 and TRBJ2-3; TRBD2, as called in the table, went unchecked against the DNA. TRBV21-1 counts as a pseudogene. There are 19 residues in the CDR3. CDR3 sequence (DNA): TGTGCCAGCAGCAAAGGACTAGCGGGAAGAATACATGGCACAGATACGCAGTATTTT. Amino acid sequence: CASSKGLAGRIHGTDTQYF.

This clone was picked up a small number of times. The rearrangement joins TRBV5-1 to TRBJ2-5, with 14 bases identical to TRBD2. The CDR3 is made up of 15 amino acids. Per the germline V gene, CDR1 is SGHRS and CDR2 is YFSETQ. With 4 bases clipped from V and 6 bases from J, the junction kept 5 bases outside the gene matches. The CDR3 sequence: CASSEGLAGVKTQYF. CDR3 bases: TGCGCCAGCAGCGAGGGACTAGCGGGAGTAAAGACCCAGTACTTC. The variable domain in full, completed from reference TRBV5-1 and TRBJ2-5, reads KAGVTQTPRYLIKTRGQQVTLSCSPISGHRSVSWYQQTPGQGLQFLFEYFSETQRNKGNFPGRFSGRQFSNSRSEMNVSTLELGDSALYLCASSEGLAGVKTQYFGPGTRLLVL.

The CDR3 spells CASSLRGRTGNEQFF. CDR3 bases: TGTGCCAGCAGCTTGCGGGGGAGGACAGGGAATGAGCAGTTCTTC. V usage is TRBV5-8 and J usage is TRBJ2-1; 8 bases are shared with TRBD1. The CDR3 runs to 15 residues. The germline V gene encodes CDR1 SGHTS and CDR2 YDEGEE. The V gene end was trimmed by 1 base and the J gene end by 7 bases; junction bases not matched to a gene: 7.

Only a few counts were recorded for this clone. J is TRBJ1-4 and V is TRBV4-2; TRBD1 agrees at 9 bases. This CDR3 is built from 16 residues. The trim removed 1 base at V and 8 bases at J, leaving 8 bases unmatched. The germline gives CDR1 LGHNA, CDR2 YNFKEQ. The CDR3, as DNA: TGTGCCAGCAGCCAAGGCTCCGGGACAGGGTACGAAAAACTGTTTTTT. It yields the protein CASSQGSGTGYEKLFF.

The V and J genes are TRBV7-8 and TRBJ2-7, with 7 positions matching TRBD2. This CDR3 has 14 residues. CDR1 and CDR2 (germline): SGHVS, FQNEAQ. J was trimmed by 6 bases and V by 4 bases; bases with no gene match: 9. This CDR3 reads CASSWTSFKSEQYF. CDR3 DNA: TGTGCCAGCAGCTGGACTAGTTTTAAATCCGAGCAGTACTTC.

This chain links TRBV11-2 with TRBJ2-1; 11 bases line up with TRBD2. The V gene end was trimmed by 6 bases and the J gene end by 10 bases; junction bases not matched to a gene: 8. This CDR3 has 14 residues. CDR1 is SGHAT, CDR2 FQNNGV, per germline. In DNA, the CDR3 is TGTGCCAGCAGAAGACTAGCGGGAAAGTCAGAGCAGTTCTTC. This encodes CASRRLAGKSEQFF. The complete variable domain, with remaining parts taken from reference TRBV11-2 and TRBJ2-1, reads EAGVAQSPRYKIIEKRQSVAFWCNPISGHATLYWYQQILGQGPKLLIQFQNNGVVDDSQLPKDRFSAERLKGVDSTLKIQPAKLEDSAVYLCASRRLAGKSEQFFGPGTRLTVL.

The genes are TRBV5-4 and TRBJ2-5, with D possibly matching TRBD2 (6 bases). The CDR3 totals 13 residues. The V gene's germline CDR1 is SGHNT and CDR2 YYREEE (reference sequence). V was trimmed by 5 bases and J by 9 bases, leaving 17 bases between them. CDR3 DNA sequence: TGTGCCAGCAGTTCGGGACTTATCGCACCCCAGTACTTC. It encodes CASSSGLIAPQYF.

The chain couples TRBV12-1 to TRBJ2-1; the table calls TRBD2, which could not be checked here. TRBV12-1 is a listed pseudogene. CDR3 length: 16 amino acids. The CDR3 DNA reads as TGTGCCAGCAGCTCCGGGACTAGCGGGAGTAACAATGAGCAGTTCTTC. Protein sequence: CASSSGTSGSNNEQFF.